The subject of this entry is one T cell receptor beta chain. Its antigen is unknown. With a much larger clone just one base away, this may be a read error. This sample is drawn from a study of identical twins. Study-level points and caveats: Whereas memory repertoires showed no such difference, abundant cord blood beta clonotypes carried fewer insertions. Weaker excess twin sharing was seen among beta out-of-frame sequences.

Everyone who gave samples was a healthy Caucasian. In TCRdb, the 5' RACE reads were re-called with MiXCR into one record per CDR3 protein. Among 400,000 to 500,000 distinct CDR3 sequences, about 18% were seen once, and the ten largest hold 9.5% to 15%. Germline loops: CDR1 DFQATT, CDR2 SNEGSKA (reference sequence). The CDR3 runs to 14 residues. The sample comprised naive T cells sorted from blood. The receptor was isolated from a man aged 50 or older in good health. J is TRBJ2-1 and V is TRBV20-1, with 8 bases matching TRBD2. CDR3 in amino acids: CSAREAGVNNEQLF. The CDR3 nucleotides read TGCAGTGCTAGAGAAGCGGGGGTAAACAATGAGCAGCTCTTC.